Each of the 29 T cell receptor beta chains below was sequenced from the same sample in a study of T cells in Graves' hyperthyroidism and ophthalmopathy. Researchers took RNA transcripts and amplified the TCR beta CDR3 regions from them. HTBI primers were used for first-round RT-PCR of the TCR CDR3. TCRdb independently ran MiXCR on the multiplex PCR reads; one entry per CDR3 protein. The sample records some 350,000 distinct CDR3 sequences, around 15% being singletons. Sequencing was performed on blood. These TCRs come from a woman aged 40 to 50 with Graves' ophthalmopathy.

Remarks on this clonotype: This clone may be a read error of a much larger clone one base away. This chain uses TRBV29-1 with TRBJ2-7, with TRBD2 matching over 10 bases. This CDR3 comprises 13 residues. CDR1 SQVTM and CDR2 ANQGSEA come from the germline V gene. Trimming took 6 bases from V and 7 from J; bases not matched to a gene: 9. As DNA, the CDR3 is TGCAGCGTGTGGACTAGCGGAGCAGGAGAGCAGTACTTC. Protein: CSVWTSGAGEQYF.

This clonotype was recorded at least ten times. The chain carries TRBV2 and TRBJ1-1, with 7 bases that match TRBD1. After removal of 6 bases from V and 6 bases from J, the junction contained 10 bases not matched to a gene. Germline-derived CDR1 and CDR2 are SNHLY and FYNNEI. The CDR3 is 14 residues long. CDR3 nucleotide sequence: TGTGCCAGCAGGACGACAGGGCGGAGATCTGAAGCTTTCTTT. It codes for CASRTTGRRSEAFF. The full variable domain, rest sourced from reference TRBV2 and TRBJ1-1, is EPEVTQTPSHQVTQMGQEVILRCVPISNHLYFYWYRQILGQKVEFLVSFYNNEISEKSEIFDDQFSVERPDGSNFTLKIRSTKLEDSAMYFCASRTTGRRSEAFFGQGTRLTVV.

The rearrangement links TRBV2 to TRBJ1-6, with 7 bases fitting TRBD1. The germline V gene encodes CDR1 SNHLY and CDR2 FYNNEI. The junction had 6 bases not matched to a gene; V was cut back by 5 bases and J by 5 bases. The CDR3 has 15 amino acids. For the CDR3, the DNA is TGTGCCAGCAGTACCCGGGACAGCAATAATTCACCCCTCCACTTT. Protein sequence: CASSTRDSNNSPLHF.

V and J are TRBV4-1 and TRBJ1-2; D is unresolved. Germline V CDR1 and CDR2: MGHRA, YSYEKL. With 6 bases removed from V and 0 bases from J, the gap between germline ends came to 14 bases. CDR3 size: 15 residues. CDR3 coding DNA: TGCGCCAGCAGTAACTCATGGCCTACTAACTATGGCTACACCTTC. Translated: CASSNSWPTNYGYTF.

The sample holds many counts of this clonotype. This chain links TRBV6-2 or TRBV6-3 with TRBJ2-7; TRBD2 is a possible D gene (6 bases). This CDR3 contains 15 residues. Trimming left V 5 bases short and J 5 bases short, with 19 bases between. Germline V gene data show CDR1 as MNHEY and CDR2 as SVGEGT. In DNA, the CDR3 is TGTGCCAGCAGTGGGCGGGAAATTGCAGCACACGAGCAGTACTTC. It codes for CASSGREIAAHEQYF.

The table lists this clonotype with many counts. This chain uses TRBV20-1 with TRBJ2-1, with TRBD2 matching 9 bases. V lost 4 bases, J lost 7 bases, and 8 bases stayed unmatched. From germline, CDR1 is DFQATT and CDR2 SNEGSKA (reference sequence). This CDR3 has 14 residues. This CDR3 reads CSATLAGSRNEQFF. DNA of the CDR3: TGCAGTGCTACTCTAGCGGGGAGTAGGAATGAGCAGTTCTTC.

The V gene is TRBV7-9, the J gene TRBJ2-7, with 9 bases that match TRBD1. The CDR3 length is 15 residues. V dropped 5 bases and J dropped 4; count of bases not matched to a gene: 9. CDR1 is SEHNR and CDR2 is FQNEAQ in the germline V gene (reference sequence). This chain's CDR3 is CASSAGTGQYYEQYF. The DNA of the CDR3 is TGTGCCAGCAGCGCGGGGACAGGGCAGTATTACGAGCAGTACTTC.

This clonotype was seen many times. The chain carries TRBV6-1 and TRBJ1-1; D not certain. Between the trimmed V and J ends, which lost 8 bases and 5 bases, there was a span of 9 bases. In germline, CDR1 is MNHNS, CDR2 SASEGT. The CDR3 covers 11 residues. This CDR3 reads CASLTRTEAFF. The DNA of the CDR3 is TGTGCCAGCCTCACAAGGACTGAAGCTTTCTTT.

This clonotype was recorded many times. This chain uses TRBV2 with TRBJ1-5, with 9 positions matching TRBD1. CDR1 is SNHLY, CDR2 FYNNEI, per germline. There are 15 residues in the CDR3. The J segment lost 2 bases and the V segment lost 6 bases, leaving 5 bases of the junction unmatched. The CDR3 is CASREQGAGNQPQHF. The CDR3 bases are TGTGCCAGCAGAGAACAGGGGGCGGGCAATCAGCCCCAGCATTTT.

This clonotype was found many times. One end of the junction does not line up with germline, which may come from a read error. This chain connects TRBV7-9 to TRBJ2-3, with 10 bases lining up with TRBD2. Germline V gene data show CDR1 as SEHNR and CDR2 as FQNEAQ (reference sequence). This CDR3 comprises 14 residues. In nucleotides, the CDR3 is TGTGCCAGCAGCCTAGCGGGAGATCCAGATACGCAGTATTTT. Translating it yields CASSLAGDPDTQYF.

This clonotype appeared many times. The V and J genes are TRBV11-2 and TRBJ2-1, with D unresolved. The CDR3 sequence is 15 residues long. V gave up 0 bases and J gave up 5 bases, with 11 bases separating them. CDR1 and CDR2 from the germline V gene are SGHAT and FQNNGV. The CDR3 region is CASSLEVRPHNEQFF. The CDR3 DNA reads TGTGCCAGCAGCTTAGAGGTTAGACCCCACAATGAGCAGTTCTTC. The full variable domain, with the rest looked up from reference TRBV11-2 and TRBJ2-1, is EAGVAQSPRYKIIEKRQSVAFWCNPISGHATLYWYQQILGQGPKLLIQFQNNGVVDDSQLPKDRFSAERLKGVDSTLKIQPAKLEDSAVYLCASSLEVRPHNEQFFGPGTRLTVL.

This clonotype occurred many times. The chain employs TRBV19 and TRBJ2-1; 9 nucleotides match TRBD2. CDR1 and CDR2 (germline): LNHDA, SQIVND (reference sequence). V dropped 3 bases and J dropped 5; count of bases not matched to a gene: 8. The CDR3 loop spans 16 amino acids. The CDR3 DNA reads TGTGCCAGTAGTATGAGCGGGAGGAAAAAAGACAATGAGCAGTTCTTC. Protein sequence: CASSMSGRKKDNEQFF.

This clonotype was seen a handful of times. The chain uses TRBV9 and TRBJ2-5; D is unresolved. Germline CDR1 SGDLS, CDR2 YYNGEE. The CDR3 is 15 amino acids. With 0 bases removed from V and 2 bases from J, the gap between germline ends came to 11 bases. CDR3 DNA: TGTGCCAGCAGCGTAGGGGCTTCGGTTCAAGAGACCCAGTACTTC. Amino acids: CASSVGASVQETQYF.

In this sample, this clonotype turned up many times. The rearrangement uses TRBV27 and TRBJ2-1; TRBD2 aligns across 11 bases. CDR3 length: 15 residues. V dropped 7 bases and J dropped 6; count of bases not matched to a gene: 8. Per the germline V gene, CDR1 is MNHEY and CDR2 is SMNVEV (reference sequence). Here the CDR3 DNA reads TGTGCCAGCACCCTTAGCGGGAGGGCCTCCAATGAGCAGTTCTTC. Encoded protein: CASTLSGRASNEQFF.

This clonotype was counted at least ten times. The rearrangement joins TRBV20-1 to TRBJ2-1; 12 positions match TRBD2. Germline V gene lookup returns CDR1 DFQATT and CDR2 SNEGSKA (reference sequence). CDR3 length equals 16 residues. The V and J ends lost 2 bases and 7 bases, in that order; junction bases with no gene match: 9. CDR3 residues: CSARSETSGSRNEQFF. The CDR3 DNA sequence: TGCAGTGCTAGATCGGAGACTAGCGGGAGTAGGAATGAGCAGTTCTTC.

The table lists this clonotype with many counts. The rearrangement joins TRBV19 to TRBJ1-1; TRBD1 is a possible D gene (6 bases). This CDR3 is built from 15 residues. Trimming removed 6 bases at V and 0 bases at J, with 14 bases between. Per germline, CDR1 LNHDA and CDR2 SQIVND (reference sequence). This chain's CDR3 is CASSSPGHMNTEAFF. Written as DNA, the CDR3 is TGTGCCAGTAGCTCTCCGGGACATATGAACACTGAAGCTTTCTTT.

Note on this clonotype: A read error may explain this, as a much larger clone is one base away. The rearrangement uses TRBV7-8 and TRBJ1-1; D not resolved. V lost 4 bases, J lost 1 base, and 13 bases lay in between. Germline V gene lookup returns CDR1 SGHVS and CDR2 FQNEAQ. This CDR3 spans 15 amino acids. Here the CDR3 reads CASSSNSQQNTEAFF. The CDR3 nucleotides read TGTGCCAGCAGCTCAAATTCCCAGCAGAACACTGAAGCTTTCTTT.

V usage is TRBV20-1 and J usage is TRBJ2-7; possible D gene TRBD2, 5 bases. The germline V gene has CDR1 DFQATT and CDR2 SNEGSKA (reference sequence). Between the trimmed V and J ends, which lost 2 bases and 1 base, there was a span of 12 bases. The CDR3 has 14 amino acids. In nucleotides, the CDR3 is TGCAGTGCTAGAAGCGGCGGATTTTCCTACGAGCAGTACTTC. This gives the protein CSARSGGFSYEQYF.

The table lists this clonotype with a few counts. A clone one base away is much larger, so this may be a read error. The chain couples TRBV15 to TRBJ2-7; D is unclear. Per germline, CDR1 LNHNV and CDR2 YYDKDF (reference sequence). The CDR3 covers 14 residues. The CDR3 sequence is CATSGDAVAGEQYF. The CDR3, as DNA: TGTGCCACCAGCGGAGATGCGGTCGCCGGCGAGCAGTACTTC. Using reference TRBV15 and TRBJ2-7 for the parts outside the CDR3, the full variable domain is DAMVIQNPRYQVTQFGKPVTLSCSQTLNHNVMYWYQQKSSQAPKLLFHYYDKDFNNEADTPDNFQSRRPNTSFCFLDIRSPGLGDTAMYLCATSGDAVAGEQYFGPGTRLTVT.

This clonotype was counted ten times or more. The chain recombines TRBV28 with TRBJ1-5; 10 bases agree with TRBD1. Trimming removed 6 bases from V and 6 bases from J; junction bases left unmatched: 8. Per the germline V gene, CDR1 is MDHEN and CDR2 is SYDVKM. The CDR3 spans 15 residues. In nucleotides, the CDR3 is TGTGCCAGCAGAACGGGACAGGGGATCGGTCAGCCCCAGCATTTT. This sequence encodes CASRTGQGIGQPQHF.

CDR3 region: CASSFSGGGAYNEQFF. Here the CDR3 DNA reads TGTGCCAGCAGTTTTAGCGGGGGGGGGGCCTACAATGAGCAGTTCTTC. V gene TRBV12-3 or TRBV12-4 combines with J gene TRBJ2-1, with 11 nucleotides matching TRBD2. The CDR3 sequence is 16 residues long. The junction had 3 bases not matched to a gene; V was cut back by 3 bases and J by 2 bases.

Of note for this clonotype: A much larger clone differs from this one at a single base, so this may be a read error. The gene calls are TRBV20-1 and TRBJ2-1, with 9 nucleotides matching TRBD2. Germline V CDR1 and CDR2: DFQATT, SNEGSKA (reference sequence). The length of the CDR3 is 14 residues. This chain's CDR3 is CSARSSGAYTEQFF. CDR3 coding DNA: TGCAGTGCTAGATCTAGCGGGGCCTACACTGAGCAGTTCTTC.

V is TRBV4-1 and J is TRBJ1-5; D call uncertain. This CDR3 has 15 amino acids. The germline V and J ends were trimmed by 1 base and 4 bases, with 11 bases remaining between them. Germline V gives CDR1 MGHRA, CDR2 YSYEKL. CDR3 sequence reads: CASSQGTNPNQPQHF. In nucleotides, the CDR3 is TGCGCCAGCAGCCAAGGGACTAACCCTAATCAGCCCCAGCATTTT.

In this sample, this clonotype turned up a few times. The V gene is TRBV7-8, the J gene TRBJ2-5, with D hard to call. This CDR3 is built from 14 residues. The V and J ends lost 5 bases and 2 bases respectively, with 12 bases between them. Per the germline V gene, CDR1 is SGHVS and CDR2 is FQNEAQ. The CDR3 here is CASSKVPRQETQYF. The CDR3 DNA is TGTGCCAGCAGCAAGGTCCCAAGACAAGAGACCCAGTACTTC.

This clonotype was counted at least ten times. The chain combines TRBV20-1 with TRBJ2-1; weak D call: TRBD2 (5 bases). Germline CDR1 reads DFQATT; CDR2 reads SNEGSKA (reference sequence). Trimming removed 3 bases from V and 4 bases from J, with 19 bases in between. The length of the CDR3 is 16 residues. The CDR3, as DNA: TGCAGTGCTAGTCCCCGGACTGCCCGCTCTTACAATGAGCAGTTCTTC. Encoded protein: CSASPRTARSYNEQFF.

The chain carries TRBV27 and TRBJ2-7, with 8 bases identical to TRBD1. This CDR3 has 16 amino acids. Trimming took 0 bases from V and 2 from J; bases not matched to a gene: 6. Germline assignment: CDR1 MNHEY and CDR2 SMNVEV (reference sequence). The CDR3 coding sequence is TGTGCCAGCAGTTTATCGGGACAGGCGAAAACCTACGAGCAGTACTTC. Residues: CASSLSGQAKTYEQYF.

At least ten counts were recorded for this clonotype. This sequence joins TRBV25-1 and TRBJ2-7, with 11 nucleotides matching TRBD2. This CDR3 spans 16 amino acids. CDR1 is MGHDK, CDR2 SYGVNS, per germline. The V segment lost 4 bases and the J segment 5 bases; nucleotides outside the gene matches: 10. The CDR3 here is CASSVAISTSGNEQYF. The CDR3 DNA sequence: TGTGCCAGCAGTGTTGCCATCTCGACTAGCGGGAACGAGCAGTACTTC.

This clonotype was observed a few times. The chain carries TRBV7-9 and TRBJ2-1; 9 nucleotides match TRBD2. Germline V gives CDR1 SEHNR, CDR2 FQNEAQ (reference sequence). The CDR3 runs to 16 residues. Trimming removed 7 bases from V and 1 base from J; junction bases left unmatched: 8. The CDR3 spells CASNDPAGGSYNEQFF. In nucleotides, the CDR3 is TGTGCCAGCAACGATCCGGCGGGAGGGTCCTACAATGAGCAGTTCTTC.

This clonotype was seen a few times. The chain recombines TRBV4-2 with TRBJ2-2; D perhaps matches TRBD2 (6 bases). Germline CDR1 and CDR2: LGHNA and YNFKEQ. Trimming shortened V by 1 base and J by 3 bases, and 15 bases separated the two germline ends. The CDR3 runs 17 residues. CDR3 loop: CASSQVIGDSYTGELFF. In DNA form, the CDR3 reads TGTGCCAGCAGCCAAGTAATTGGGGACTCTTACACCGGGGAGCTGTTTTTT.